A selection of T cell receptor beta chains follows, all from one sample in a study of beta chain features in type 1 diabetes. Here immunoSEQ multiplex PCR was the method, and the copy in TCRdb shows in-frame clones only, minus some. Of roughly 400,000 clones in the sample, approximately 15% were seen once. Sample: naive CD4+ T cells from blood. All receptors derive from a woman aged 18-29 years in good health. Both conserved end residues are part of each CDR3. The order of the fields is CDR3 protein, CDR3 DNA, D gene, clone size, J gene, V gene. D genes are given only for firm matches. Clone size is stated in some rows and not others, as once, few, many or a class when expanded.

CDR3 protein: CASSLGSAGAEQYF
CDR3 DNA: TGTGCCAGCAGCTTAGGTTCCGCGGGAGCCGAGCAGTACTTC
D gene: TRBD2
clone size: .
J gene: TRBJ2-7
V gene: TRBV7-8

CDR3 protein: CASSSTQGSYEQYF
CDR3 DNA: TGTGCCAGCAGCTCAACCCAGGGATCCTACGAGCAGTACTTC
D gene: .
clone size: few
J gene: TRBJ2-7
V gene: TRBV27

CDR3 protein: CASSFHRQGWDYGYTF
CDR3 DNA: TGTGCCAGCAGCTTCCACCGCCAGGGTTGGGACTATGGCTACACCTTC
D gene: .
clone size: .
J gene: TRBJ1-2
V gene: TRBV5-8

CDR3 protein: CASSLLQETQYF
CDR3 DNA: TGCGCCAGCAGCCTTCTCCAAGAGACCCAGTACTTC
D gene: .
clone size: .
J gene: TRBJ2-5
V gene: TRBV5-1

CDR3 protein: CASSFGTGGHQPQHF
CDR3 DNA: TGTGCCAGCAGCTTCGGGACAGGGGGCCATCAGCCCCAGCATTTT
D gene: TRBD1
clone size: few
J gene: TRBJ1-5
V gene: TRBV7-2

CDR3 protein: CASSQFREEYNEQFF
CDR3 DNA: TGCGCCAGCAGCCAATTTCGGGAGGAATACAATGAGCAGTTCTTC
D gene: TRBD2
clone size: few
J gene: TRBJ2-1
V gene: TRBV4-1

CDR3 protein: CASSVSGGRGIDTQYF
CDR3 DNA: TGTGCCAGCAGCGTATCTGGCGGGAGAGGAATCGATACGCAGTATTTT
D gene: TRBD2
clone size: .
J gene: TRBJ2-3
V gene: TRBV9

CDR3 protein: CSASDPGEQFF
CDR3 DNA: TGCAGTGCTAGTGACCCCGGGGAGCAGTTCTTC
D gene: .
clone size: .
J gene: TRBJ2-1
V gene: TRBV20-1

CDR3 protein: CASSLASGYNQPQHF
CDR3 DNA: TGTGCCAGCAGCTTAGCTTCGGGGTACAATCAGCCCCAGCATTTT
D gene: .
clone size: .
J gene: TRBJ1-5
V gene: TRBV7-9

CDR3 protein: CASSPGERETQYF
CDR3 DNA: TGTGCCAGCTCACCCGGTGAGAGGGAGACCCAGTACTTC
D gene: .
clone size: few
J gene: TRBJ2-5
V gene: TRBV18

CDR3 protein: CASSRRPNQPQHF
CDR3 DNA: TGTGCCAGCAGCCGGCGGCCCAATCAGCCCCAGCATTTT
D gene: .
clone size: .
J gene: TRBJ1-5
V gene: TRBV6-5

CDR3 protein: CSVEGDSWWENEQFF
CDR3 DNA: TGCAGCGTTGAAGGCGATAGTTGGTGGGAGAATGAGCAGTTCTTC
D gene: .
clone size: few
J gene: TRBJ2-1
V gene: TRBV29-1

CDR3 protein: CASSPTPGLWEKLFF
CDR3 DNA: TGCGCCAGCAGCCCTACACCGGGATTGTGGGAAAAACTGTTTTTT
D gene: .
clone size: once
J gene: TRBJ1-4
V gene: TRBV4-3

CDR3 protein: CASSPATGGSDTQYF
CDR3 DNA: TGTGCCAGCAGTCCCGCGACAGGGGGCTCAGATACGCAGTATTTT
D gene: TRBD1
clone size: few
J gene: TRBJ2-3
V gene: TRBV7-3

CDR3 protein: CASSPPGQGALAKNIQYF
CDR3 DNA: TGTGCCAGCTCACCACCGGGACAGGGAGCCCTAGCCAAAAACATTCAGTACTTC
D gene: TRBD1
clone size: .
J gene: TRBJ2-4
V gene: TRBV18

CDR3 protein: CASSARDRETNQETQYF
CDR3 DNA: TGTGCCAGCAGCGCACGGGACAGGGAGACTAACCAAGAGACCCAGTACTTC
D gene: TRBD1
clone size: .
J gene: TRBJ2-5
V gene: TRBV9

CDR3 protein: CASGDIGGGYGYTF
CDR3 DNA: TGTGCCAGCGGTGACATAGGGGGCGGCTATGGCTACACCTTC
D gene: TRBD1
clone size: .
J gene: TRBJ1-2
V gene: TRBV6-5

CDR3 protein: CASSVGLAGGYNEQFF
CDR3 DNA: TGTGCCAGCAGCGTAGGACTAGCGGGAGGGTACAATGAGCAGTTCTTC
D gene: TRBD2
clone size: few
J gene: TRBJ2-1
V gene: TRBV9

CDR3 protein: CASSATSHTEAFF
CDR3 DNA: TGTGCCAGCAGTGCCACGAGTCACACTGAAGCTTTCTTT
D gene: .
clone size: .
J gene: TRBJ1-1
V gene: TRBV27

CDR3 protein: CASSRDTSSTDTQYF
CDR3 DNA: TGTGCCAGCAGCCGGGACACCTCTTCCACAGATACGCAGTATTTT
D gene: .
clone size: .
J gene: TRBJ2-3
V gene: TRBV14

CDR3 protein: CASSLSTSGRGVSTDTQYF
CDR3 DNA: TGTGCCAGCAGCCTATCGACTAGCGGGAGGGGAGTGAGCACAGATACGCAGTATTTT
D gene: TRBD2
clone size: .
J gene: TRBJ2-3
V gene: TRBV13

CDR3 protein: CASSPTTGSNIQYF
CDR3 DNA: TGTGCCAGCAGCCCAACGACAGGGTCCAACATTCAGTACTTC
D gene: TRBD1
clone size: .
J gene: TRBJ2-4
V gene: TRBV9

CDR3 protein: CASLRRRGSTDTQYF
CDR3 DNA: TGTGCCTCCCTACGACGCAGGGGAAGCACAGATACGCAGTATTTT
D gene: .
clone size: .
J gene: TRBJ2-3
V gene: TRBV6-6

CDR3 protein: CSVELSGHNEQFF
CDR3 DNA: TGCAGCGTTGAGTTAAGCGGACACAATGAGCAGTTCTTC
D gene: .
clone size: .
J gene: TRBJ2-1
V gene: TRBV29-1

CDR3 protein: CASSEYGGKSYNEQFF
CDR3 DNA: TGTGCCAGCAGTGAATACGGGGGGAAATCCTACAATGAGCAGTTCTTC
D gene: TRBD2
clone size: .
J gene: TRBJ2-1
V gene: TRBV25-1

CDR3 protein: CAWRGTGGNQPQHF
CDR3 DNA: TGTGCCTGGAGAGGGACAGGGGGCAATCAGCCCCAGCATTTT
D gene: TRBD1
clone size: .
J gene: TRBJ1-5
V gene: TRBV30